Presented here are 18 T cell receptor beta chains from one specimen sequenced in a study of blood T cells in healthy people across ages. Through a sample-barcoded 5' primer and a J-beta primer mix, a second PCR was run for roughly 6 to 12 cycles. TCRdb re-called the 5' RACE reads through MiXCR, storing one row per CDR3 protein. Among around 800,000 distinct CDR3 sequences listed, roughly 44% were seen once. The sequenced sample was blood. The receptors derive from a man aged 60 to 69 in good health.

This chain uses TRBV4-1 with TRBJ2-1, with 7 positions matching TRBD1. Germline loops: CDR1 MGHRA, CDR2 YSYEKL. After removal of 1 base from V and 7 bases from J, the junction contained 4 bases not matched to a gene. The CDR3 is 14 residues long. The CDR3 region has the DNA TGCGCCAGCAGCCAAGTAGGGGGCTTGAATGAGCAGTTCTTC. Its protein product is CASSQVGGLNEQFF.

V usage is TRBV7-2 and J usage is TRBJ2-1; D might be TRBD1 (6 bases). The CDR3 is 14 amino acids. Trimming stripped 6 bases from V and 7 bases from J, with 16 bases between. The germline gives CDR1 SGHTA, CDR2 FQGNSA. The CDR3 bases are TGTGCCAGCAGTTCAGGGGCTGGGTTAAATGAGCAGTTCTTC. It encodes CASSSGAGLNEQFF.

The V gene is TRBV20-1, the J gene TRBJ2-4; TRBD1 aligns across 8 bases. Gene TRBJ2-5 matches the end of the DNA better, so the J call may be wrong. Germline assignment: CDR1 DFQATT and CDR2 SNEGSKA (reference sequence). The CDR3 has 14 amino acids. CDR3 amino acids: CSVPGQGFEETQYF. CDR3 coding DNA: TGCAGTGTCCCCGGACAGGGATTTGAAGAGACCCAGTACTTC.

This chain connects TRBV9 to TRBJ1-6; 7 bases match TRBD1. This CDR3 is built from 17 residues. Per the germline V gene, CDR1 is SGDLS and CDR2 is YYNGEE. V was clipped by 0 bases and J by 7 bases; unmatched bases: 10. The DNA of the CDR3 is TGTGCCAGCAGCGTAGGGTGGAAGGGGGCGAAGAATTCACCCCTCCACTTT. Translating gives CASSVGWKGAKNSPLHF.

V and J are TRBV12-3 or TRBV12-4 and TRBJ1-2, with D hard to call. With 3 bases removed from V and 3 bases from J, the gap between germline ends came to 14 bases. The CDR3 has 15 amino acids. CDR3 amino acids: CASSFVYSAHYGYTF. DNA of the CDR3: TGTGCCAGCAGTTTCGTGTACAGTGCTCACTATGGCTACACCTTC.

The chain has TRBV4-3 and TRBJ1-2; TRBD1 is a possible D gene (6 bases). Germline CDR1 is LGHNA and CDR2 is YSLEER. Between the trimmed V and J ends, which lost 0 bases and 3 bases, there was a span of 11 bases. The CDR3 consists of 15 residues. CDR3 in DNA: TGCGCCAGCAGCCAAGAAGGGGCAGGGGACTATGGCTACACCTTC. It codes for CASSQEGAGDYGYTF.

The chain joins TRBV20-1 to TRBJ2-4; 7 nucleotides line up with TRBD1. The tail of the sequence fits TRBJ2-7 better, so the J call may be wrong. The germline gives CDR1 DFQATT, CDR2 SNEGSKA (reference sequence). The CDR3 is 14 residues long. The CDR3 bases are TGCAGTGCTAGAGATGAGACAGGGTATCTCGAGCAGTACTTC. This sequence encodes CSARDETGYLEQYF.

The chain joins TRBV25-1 to TRBJ2-4; tentatively, D is TRBD2 (5 bases). Judging by the DNA end, TRBJ2-7 fits better; the J call may be wrong. There are 13 residues in the CDR3. Germline CDR1 is MGHDK and CDR2 is SYGVNS. CDR3 coding DNA: TGTGCCAGCAGTGAAGTCGGAGGCTACGAGCAGTACTTC. This translates into CASSEVGGYEQYF.

As to this clonotype: A junction end diverges from the germline sequence, so it may reflect a read error. The rearrangement joins TRBV6-6 to TRBJ2-6; a possible D gene is TRBD2 (6 bases). Germline V CDR1 and CDR2: MNHNY, SVGAGI (reference sequence). The CDR3 extends over 15 amino acids. The CDR3: CASLRDSGGPKVLTF. For the CDR3, the DNA is TGTGCCAGCCTCCGGGATAGTGGAGGGCCCAAAGTCCTGACTTTC.

This clonotype was recorded a few times. J is TRBJ2-7 and V is TRBV9, with 8 bases identical to TRBD1. The CDR3 contains 16 residues. Germline-derived CDR1 and CDR2 are SGDLS and YYNGEE. V shed 3 bases and J 2 bases; nucleotides not matched to a gene: 10. The CDR3 spells CASSAQGQGLPYEQYF. The CDR3 DNA is TGTGCCAGCAGCGCCCAAGGACAGGGTTTGCCCTACGAGCAGTACTTC.

This chain links TRBV7-8 with TRBJ2-1; 7 positions agree with TRBD1. Per the germline V gene, CDR1 is SGHVS and CDR2 is FQNEAQ. The CDR3 covers 16 residues. Trimming removed 6 bases from V and 0 bases from J; junction bases left unmatched: 8. In DNA, the CDR3 is TGTGCCAGCAGTCCGACAGGGCTTCACTCCTACAATGAGCAGTTCTTC. Its protein product is CASSPTGLHSYNEQFF.

The chain joins TRBV20-1 to TRBJ1-6; 7 bases align to TRBD1. Germline lookup yields CDR1 DFQATT and CDR2 SNEGSKA (reference sequence). This CDR3 comprises 16 residues. J was trimmed by 7 bases and V by 1 base; bases with no gene match: 10. The DNA for the CDR3 is TGCAGTGCTAGAGGGATCGGGACAGACGGAAATTCACCCCTCCACTTT. This translates into CSARGIGTDGNSPLHF.

In its sample, this clonotype was seen a few times. The genes are TRBV6-5 and TRBJ2-1; D remains ambiguous. CDR1 is MNHEY, CDR2 SVGAGI, per germline. V was clipped by 8 bases and J by 2 bases, with 7 bases between them. This CDR3 has 12 amino acids. CDR3 in DNA: TGTGCCAGCGGTAAAACCTACAATGAGCAGTTCTTC. Encoded protein: CASGKTYNEQFF.

At least ten counts were recorded for this clonotype. The chain uses TRBV7-2 and TRBJ1-1; no firm D call. The CDR3 is made up of 14 amino acids. The germline V and J ends were trimmed by 6 bases and 1 base, with 12 bases remaining between them. Germline CDR1 reads SGHTA; CDR2 reads FQGNSA. The CDR3 nucleotides are TGTGCCAGCAGTCAGGACCCTGAGAACACTGAAGCTTTCTTT. Residues: CASSQDPENTEAFF.

This chain uses TRBV10-1 with TRBJ2-3; D remains ambiguous. Germline CDR1 WNHNN, CDR2 SYGVQD (reference sequence). Trimming removed 2 bases at V and 4 bases at J, with 7 bases between. The CDR3 contains 13 residues. This CDR3 reads CASSERSPDTQYF. CDR3 bases: TGCGCCAGCAGTGAGAGATCTCCAGATACGCAGTATTTT.

This clonotype has just a few counts. The chain combines TRBV5-6 with TRBJ1-1; D perhaps matches TRBD1 (5 bases). The ends were cut back, 2 bases at V and 4 bases at J, with 18 bases in the middle. CDR3 size: 16 residues. The germline CDR1 and CDR2 sequences are SGHDT and YYEEEE. CDR3 amino acids: CASSFTAGGGSTEAFF. CDR3 DNA: TGTGCCAGCAGCTTTACCGCCGGGGGGGGAAGCACTGAAGCTTTCTTT.

CDR3 protein: CASSEALLAGMETQYF. CDR3 nucleotide sequence: TGTGCCAGCAGTGAAGCGCTACTAGCGGGGATGGAGACCCAGTACTTC. This chain links TRBV2 with TRBJ2-7, with 10 bases matching TRBD2. The DNA end is more similar to TRBJ2-5, so the J call may be wrong. CDR3 length: 16 residues. Germline CDR1 reads SNHLY; CDR2 reads FYNNEI.

The V and J genes are TRBV12-3 or TRBV12-4 and TRBJ2-5; 7 bases map to TRBD2. The CDR3 totals 15 residues. The junction had 15 bases not matched to a gene; V was cut back by 3 bases and J by 11 bases. The CDR3 reads CASSFRRLADNEQYF. In DNA, the CDR3 is TGTGCCAGCAGTTTCAGGAGACTAGCTGACAATGAGCAGTACTTC.